These 32 T cell receptor beta chains share one sample of origin, sequenced in a study of cytomegalovirus exposure and HLA in healthy donors. With 60 Vbeta and 13 Jbeta primers, the PCR was carried out. Sequencing used immunoSEQ multiplex PCR; TCRdb keeps in-frame clones, though not all of them. The data show 120,000 to 150,000 clones, 80% seen once. The sequenced sample was PBMCs. These receptors originate from a woman aged 30 to 39 in good health and CMV-seronegative.

The chain employs TRBV7-2 and TRBJ1-4; possible D gene TRBD1, 5 bases. CDR3 length: 14 amino acids. The V and J ends lost 2 bases and 4 bases respectively, with 8 bases between them. Germline-derived CDR1 and CDR2 are SGHTA and FQGNSA. CDR3 loop: CASSLNRINEKLFF. In nucleotides, the CDR3 is TGTGCCAGCAGCTTAAACAGGATTAATGAAAAACTGTTTTTT.

The gene calls are TRBV7-6 and TRBJ2-2; TRBD2 agrees at 13 bases. The germline CDR1 and CDR2 sequences are SGHVS and FNYEAQ. The CDR3 covers 16 residues. The junction had 2 bases not matched to a gene; V was cut back by 1 base and J by 6 bases. In DNA form, the CDR3 reads TGTGCCAGCAGCTTAGAACTAGCGGGAGGGCCCGGGGAGCTGTTTTTT. It translates to CASSLELAGGPGELFF.

This clone was picked up a small number of times. J is TRBJ2-3 and V is TRBV9; perhaps TRBD2 as D (6 bases). CDR1 SGDLS and CDR2 YYNGEE come from the germline V gene. V lost 5 bases and J lost 2, with 15 bases in between. This CDR3 is built from 15 residues. CDR3 DNA: TGTGCCAGCAGGGCTGCGGGACTGTACACAGATACGCAGTATTTT. This codes for CASRAAGLYTDTQYF.

V usage is TRBV5-4 and J usage is TRBJ2-7; 11 bases are a match to TRBD1. The J segment lost 9 bases and the V segment lost 0 bases, leaving 8 bases of the junction unmatched. CDR3 length equals 15 residues. Germline lookup yields CDR1 SGHNT and CDR2 YYREEE (reference sequence). CDR3 protein: CASSLVGQGDRGQYF. The CDR3 DNA sequence: TGTGCCAGCAGCTTGGTGGGACAGGGGGACCGGGGGCAGTACTTC.

This clone was recorded only once. This chain links TRBV11-2 with TRBJ2-3, with TRBD2 matching 7 bases. CDR3 length equals 16 residues. J was trimmed by 1 base and V by 5 bases; bases with no gene match: 9. Germline CDR1 is SGHAT and CDR2 is FQNNGV. Here the CDR3 reads CASSATPSGRTDTQYF. As DNA, the CDR3 is TGTGCCAGCAGCGCTACTCCTAGCGGCCGCACAGATACGCAGTATTTT.

The chain employs TRBV5-4 and TRBJ2-2; 7 bases align to TRBD2. V was clipped by 5 bases and J by 1 base; unmatched bases: 8. CDR3 length equals 16 residues. Germline-derived CDR1 and CDR2 are SGHNT and YYREEE (reference sequence). The CDR3 bases are TGTGCCAGCAGGGTAGGAGCGGGGCGGAACACCGGGGAGCTGTTTTTT. This encodes CASRVGAGRNTGELFF.

The V call is TRBV5-1, the J call TRBJ2-2; tentative D call: TRBD2 (6 bases). The CDR3 loop spans 15 amino acids. Germline V lookup: CDR1 SGHRS, CDR2 YFSETQ. Trimming pared 4 bases from V and 2 bases from J, leaving 12 bases between. The CDR3 DNA is TGCGCCAGCAGCGCCCGGACTACAAACACCGGGGAGCTGTTTTTT. This translates into CASSARTTNTGELFF.

This chain uses TRBV7-2 with TRBJ2-5; D is perhaps TRBD1 (7 bases). CDR3 length: 14 residues. Trimming removed 4 bases at V and 2 bases at J, with 11 bases between. The germline V gene encodes CDR1 SGHTA and CDR2 FQGNSA. In nucleotides, the CDR3 is TGTGCCAGCAGCTGGGCGGGACAGCAAGAGACCCAGTACTTC. Protein product: CASSWAGQQETQYF.

The V and J genes are TRBV10-2 and TRBJ1-2; the D is unclear. The germline V gene encodes CDR1 WSHSY and CDR2 SAAADI. CDR3 length equals 14 residues. The ends were cut back, 2 bases at V and 2 bases at J, with 9 bases in the middle. The CDR3 nucleotides read TGCGCCAGCAGTGAGGAGGGTAGAAACTATGGCTACACCTTC. Translated, it gives CASSEEGRNYGYTF.

This chain joins TRBV27 and TRBJ2-7; TRBD1 is a possible D gene (5 bases). The germline CDR1 and CDR2 sequences are MNHEY and SMNVEV (reference sequence). The ends were cut back, 3 bases at V and 3 bases at J, with 12 bases in the middle. The CDR3 length is 14 residues. CDR3 amino acids: CASSFSREIYEQYF. In DNA form, the CDR3 reads TGTGCCAGCAGTTTCTCCAGGGAAATCTACGAGCAGTACTTC.

The chain recombines TRBV2 with TRBJ2-5; 8 bases agree with TRBD2. The germline V gene encodes CDR1 SNHLY and CDR2 FYNNEI. The CDR3 sequence is 16 residues long. V shed 3 bases, J shed 4 bases, and the junction held 10 bases outside the gene matches. In DNA, the CDR3 is TGTGCCAGCAGTGAGTGGAGTAGCGGGATTGGAGAGACCCAGTACTTC. It yields the protein CASSEWSSGIGETQYF.

The chain combines TRBV5-1 with TRBJ2-1, with 9 bases identical to TRBD1. J lost 8 bases, V lost 3 bases, and 15 bases had no gene match. The CDR3 sequence is 17 residues long. Germline loops: CDR1 SGHRS, CDR2 YFSETQ. CDR3 protein: CASSYGRGDREEDEQFF. The CDR3 DNA sequence: TGCGCCAGCAGCTATGGACGGGGGGACAGGGAAGAGGATGAGCAGTTCTTC.

This clone was seen once. The chain couples TRBV6-6 to TRBJ2-2, with D unclear. The V gene lost 0 bases and the J gene lost 6 bases, with 8 bases spanning the gap. This CDR3 contains 14 residues. Germline V gene lookup returns CDR1 MNHNY and CDR2 SVGAGI (reference sequence). This CDR3 reads CASSYSDSAGELFF. The CDR3 nucleotides read TGTGCCAGCAGTTACTCCGACTCGGCCGGGGAGCTGTTTTTT.

The chain carries TRBV4-1 and TRBJ2-3; TRBD1 agrees at 9 bases. Germline V gives CDR1 MGHRA, CDR2 YSYEKL. This CDR3 spans 15 amino acids. After removal of 4 bases from V and 7 bases from J, the junction contained 9 bases not matched to a gene. CDR3 sequence (DNA): TGCGCCAGCAGCCGAGGAGGACAGGGGTTTAATACGCAGTATTTT. Translated: CASSRGGQGFNTQYF.

Remarks on this clone: Without the conserved terminal phenylalanine or tryptophan, this CDR3 likely stems from a read error. The chain has TRBV5-4 and TRBJ2-7; 7 bases map to TRBD2. The CDR3 has 14 amino acids. CDR1 and CDR2 (germline): SGHNT, YYREEE (reference sequence). Trimming removed 3 bases from V and 0 bases from J; junction bases left unmatched: 3. CDR3 coding DNA: TGTGCCAGCAGCTCTAGCGGTCTCTCCTACGAGCAGTACCTC. Encoded protein: CASSSSGLSYEQYL.

As for this clone: This same CDR3 is encoded by further DNA sequences in the sample. J is TRBJ1-3 and V is TRBV5-1; TRBD1 matches at 8 bases. The germline V gene encodes CDR1 SGHRS and CDR2 YFSETQ. Trimming took 1 base from V and 1 from J; bases not matched to a gene: 1. The CDR3 is made up of 15 amino acids. The CDR3 DNA is TGCGCCAGCAGCTTGACAGGGGGGTCTGGAAACACCATATATTTT. It codes for CASSLTGGSGNTIYF.

The V and J genes are TRBV19 and TRBJ1-5; 7 nucleotides agree with TRBD1. CDR1 is LNHDA, CDR2 SQIVND, per germline (reference sequence). V dropped 7 bases and J dropped 6; count of bases not matched to a gene: 9. CDR3 length: 14 amino acids. The CDR3 DNA reads TGTGCCAGTATAAACAGACAGGGCGGTCAGCCCCAGCATTTT. Translation gives CASINRQGGQPQHF.

The CDR3 DNA follows: TGTGCCAGCAGTTATAGGGGGGGCTGGCAGCCCCAGCATTTT. Protein: CASSYRGGWQPQHF. This chain joins TRBV6-5 and TRBJ1-5, with D perhaps matching TRBD1 (6 bases). The germline V gene encodes CDR1 MNHEY and CDR2 SVGAGI. Trimming took off 3 bases at V and 7 bases at J, with 13 bases between the two ends. The length of the CDR3 is 14 residues.

V is TRBV10-3 and J is TRBJ1-2; 8 nucleotides agree with TRBD1. CDR3 length equals 15 residues. V dropped 2 bases and J dropped 6; count of bases not matched to a gene: 8. CDR1 and CDR2 (germline): ENHRY, SYGVKD. The CDR3 here is CAISETGGALDGYTF. In nucleotides, the CDR3 is TGTGCCATCAGTGAGACAGGGGGTGCCCTAGATGGCTACACCTTC.

This clone was seen only a few times. This chain uses TRBV25-1 with TRBJ2-1; D perhaps matches TRBD1 (5 bases). Germline CDR1 reads MGHDK; CDR2 reads SYGVNS. Trimming removed 1 base at V and 5 bases at J, with 12 bases between. This CDR3 comprises 15 residues. The CDR3 loop is CASSESQGTHNEQFF. The CDR3 DNA reads as TGTGCCAGCAGTGAATCCCAGGGCACGCACAATGAGCAGTTCTTC.

The chain joins TRBV9 to TRBJ1-1, with D perhaps TRBD1 (5 bases). With 2 bases removed from V and 0 bases from J, the gap between germline ends came to 8 bases. There are 14 residues in the CDR3. CDR1 is SGDLS and CDR2 is YYNGEE in the germline V gene. In nucleotides, the CDR3 is TGTGCCAGCAGCGTCGACAGCGTGAACACTGAAGCTTTCTTT. This gives the protein CASSVDSVNTEAFF.

The chain has TRBV29-1 and TRBJ1-2, with 7 bases that match TRBD1. The CDR3 covers 12 residues. Germline-derived CDR1 and CDR2 are SQVTM and ANQGSEA. J lost 8 bases, V lost 6 bases, and 9 bases had no gene match. Here the CDR3 reads CSVGQDRRGYTF. The CDR3 DNA is TGCAGCGTCGGACAGGATCGTCGCGGCTACACCTTC.

The chain couples TRBV2 to TRBJ1-5; D remains ambiguous. Trimming took 7 bases from V and 3 from J, leaving 16 bases between them. The CDR3 contains 15 residues. Germline assignment: CDR1 SNHLY and CDR2 FYNNEI. The CDR3: CASTITPINNQPQHF. Here the CDR3 DNA reads TGTGCCAGCACTATAACCCCTATTAACAATCAGCCCCAGCATTTT.

The chain has TRBV2 and TRBJ2-5; tentatively, D is TRBD2 (6 bases). TRBJ2-7 explains the end of the DNA better; the J call may be wrong. The CDR3 totals 13 residues. From germline, CDR1 is SNHLY and CDR2 FYNNEI. CDR3 bases: TGTGCCAGCAGCGCTCGGGGGACCTACGAGCAGTACTTC. Translating gives CASSARGTYEQYF.

The V call is TRBV9, the J call TRBJ2-1; the match to TRBD1 covers 11 bases. V was clipped by 0 bases and J by 8 bases; unmatched bases: 7. Germline assignment: CDR1 SGDLS and CDR2 YYNGEE. This CDR3 is built from 16 residues. CDR3 sequence: CASSVAGQGARDEQFF. Written as DNA, the CDR3 is TGTGCCAGCAGCGTAGCAGGACAGGGGGCGAGGGATGAGCAGTTCTTC.

CDR3 in DNA: TGTGCCAGCAGGGGGACAGACAAATACACTGAAGCTTTCTTT. This encodes CASRGTDKYTEAFF. This rearrangement joins TRBV6-5 to TRBJ1-1; 7 positions match TRBD1. CDR1 is MNHEY and CDR2 is SVGAGI in the germline V gene. V shed 6 bases and J 3 bases; nucleotides not matched to a gene: 7. CDR3 length: 14 residues.

The chain has TRBV5-4 and TRBJ2-3; D is unresolved. Between the trimmed V and J ends, which lost 0 bases and 1 base, there was a span of 6 bases. The CDR3 extends over 14 amino acids. Per the germline V gene, CDR1 is SGHNT and CDR2 is YYREEE (reference sequence). CDR3 sequence: CASSLGSGTDTQYF. The CDR3 coding sequence is TGTGCCAGCAGCTTGGGGAGCGGCACAGATACGCAGTATTTT.

The CDR3: CASSQVMGQKDQPQHF. CDR3 nucleotide sequence: TGCGCCAGCAGCCAAGTTATGGGACAGAAGGATCAGCCCCAGCATTTT. The chain uses TRBV4-1 and TRBJ1-5; 7 bases map to TRBD1. Unmatched junction bases numbered 8, after V lost 1 base and J lost 5 bases. This CDR3 region has 16 residues. Looked up from germline, CDR1 is MGHRA and CDR2 is YSYEKL.

The chain is built from TRBV7-7 and TRBJ1-4; TRBD1 matches 8 bases. The germline V gene has CDR1 SSHAT and CDR2 FNYEAQ (reference sequence). The CDR3 is 14 residues long. The trim removed 5 bases at V and 6 bases at J, leaving 5 bases unmatched. CDR3 DNA: TGTGCCAGCAGCCGGGACAGGCAAGATGAAAAACTGTTTTTT. Translated: CASSRDRQDEKLFF.

CDR3 nucleotides: TGTGCCTTGACTAGCGGGGGGGAAGAGACCCAGTACTTC. It codes for CALTSGGEETQYF. The chain is built from TRBV30 and TRBJ2-5; TRBD2 matches at 14 bases. The CDR3 loop spans 13 amino acids. V shed 7 bases, J shed 3 bases, and the junction held 1 base outside the gene matches. Germline V gives CDR1 GTSNPN, CDR2 SVGIG (reference sequence).

This clone was seen once. The V gene is TRBV11-2, the J gene TRBJ2-1; the match to TRBD1 covers 11 bases. V trimming: 4 bases; J trimming: 8 bases; junction bases outside the gene matches: 7. CDR3 length equals 15 residues. Germline values: CDR1 SGHAT, CDR2 FQNNGV. CDR3 protein: CASSSGTGGFHEQFF. CDR3 coding DNA: TGTGCCAGCAGCTCCGGGACAGGGGGATTTCATGAGCAGTTCTTC.

This sequence joins TRBV4-1 and TRBJ1-3; TRBD1 matches at 8 bases. With V trimmed by 0 bases and J by 7 bases, 5 bases remained unmatched. The CDR3 consists of 15 residues. Looked up from germline, CDR1 is MGHRA and CDR2 is YSYEKL. The CDR3 here is CASSQEQGVWNTIYF. The CDR3 DNA reads TGCGCCAGCAGCCAAGAACAGGGGGTTTGGAACACCATATATTTT.